This T cell receptor (beta chain) was identified in a study of T cell repertoires in cytomegalovirus infection. The V and J ends lost 5 bases and 4 bases respectively, with 12 bases between them. In germline, CDR1 is SGHTA, CDR2 FQGNSA. The CDR3 has 14 amino acids. This clonotype showed up just a few times. TCRdb reprocessed the reads via MiXCR and lists one record per CDR3 protein. The sample records 400,000 or so distinct CDR3 sequences, roughly 30% being singletons. The TCR was taken from a human donor in good health (CMV status not recorded). Some clones in this sample may be carry-over from other donors' samples. Sequencing input: PBMCs. The genes are TRBV7-2 and TRBJ1-5; D is uncertain. CDR3 protein: CASSGDGGNQPQHF. The CDR3 DNA is TGTGCCAGCAGCGGGGATGGTGGGAATCAGCCCCAGCATTTT.